Each of the 32 T cell receptor beta chains below was sequenced from the same sample in a study of T cell clones after liver transplantation. TCRdb's table, derived via immunoSEQ multiplex PCR, lists solely in-frame clones and lacks some. In the table there are tens of thousands of clones, about 70% of which are singletons. Sequenced here: CD4+ T cells from blood, sampled before liver transplant. The receptors here all came from a human donor who received a liver transplant.

V usage is TRBV9 and J usage is TRBJ2-4, with D possibly TRBD1 on 5 matching bases. CDR3 length: 14 amino acids. Germline values: CDR1 SGDLS, CDR2 YYNGEE. V was trimmed by 0 bases and J by 8 bases, leaving 12 bases between them. This CDR3 is CASSVGPGRDIQYF. CDR3 in DNA: TGTGCCAGCAGCGTAGGGCCAGGGCGAGACATTCAGTACTTC.

The chain is built from TRBV5-1 and TRBJ1-4, with TRBD1 matching 8 bases. V lost 4 bases, J lost 10 bases, and 6 bases stayed unmatched. This CDR3 comprises 13 residues. The germline gives CDR1 SGHRS, CDR2 YFSETQ. The CDR3 is CASSDGQGGKLFF. Here the CDR3 DNA reads TGCGCCAGCAGCGACGGACAGGGCGGAAAACTGTTTTTT.

The chain uses TRBV28 and TRBJ1-1, with 8 bases fitting TRBD1. V was pared by 1 base and J by 1 base, with 2 bases of the junction left unmatched. Per germline, CDR1 MDHEN and CDR2 SYDVKM. The CDR3 has 15 amino acids. The CDR3 region has the DNA TGTGCCAGCAGTTTATTGGACAGGGCGAACACTGAAGCTTTCTTT. This codes for CASSLLDRANTEAFF.

This chain joins TRBV30 and TRBJ1-4; TRBD1 aligns across 7 bases. Germline V gene sequence: CDR1 GTSNPN, CDR2 SVGIG (reference sequence). Trimming removed 8 bases from V and 8 bases from J; junction bases left unmatched: 14. The CDR3 has 14 amino acids. CDR3 sequence (DNA): TGTGCCGGATCTAGGACAGGCTGGAGGGAAAAACTGTTTTTT. It is translated as CAGSRTGWREKLFF.

CDR3 in DNA: TGTGCCAGCAGTGTGAGTAGCGGGTGGAACACCGGGGAGCTGTTTTTT. This translates into CASSVSSGWNTGELFF. The J gene is TRBJ2-2, the V gene TRBV6-1; 7 bases match TRBD2. The ends lost 4 bases at V and 1 base at J; junction bases unmatched: 6. This CDR3 spans 16 amino acids. Germline CDR1 and CDR2: MNHNS and SASEGT.

The rearrangement joins TRBV19 to TRBJ1-5; TRBD1 agrees at 9 bases. The CDR3 spans 15 residues. The V segment lost 3 bases and the J segment 7 bases; nucleotides outside the gene matches: 7. CDR1 is LNHDA and CDR2 is SQIVND in the germline V gene (reference sequence). DNA for the CDR3: TGTGCCAGTAGTATTCCCAGTGACAGGGGGCAGCCCCAGCATTTT. Its translation: CASSIPSDRGQPQHF.

The V and J genes are TRBV28 and TRBJ2-6; 10 bases map to TRBD2. V lost 6 bases, J lost 0 bases, and 11 bases stayed unmatched. Germline V lookup: CDR1 MDHEN, CDR2 SYDVKM. The CDR3 spans 19 residues. As DNA, the CDR3 is TGTGCCAGCAGAGATGTTAGCGGGGGGTCCTACTCTGGGGCCAACGTCCTGACTTTC. The encoded protein is CASRDVSGGSYSGANVLTF.

This clone has only one observation. The J gene is TRBJ2-5, the V gene TRBV7-8; tentatively, D is TRBD1 (5 bases). CDR1 is SGHVS, CDR2 FQNEAQ, per germline. The CDR3 totals 16 residues. V shed 2 bases and J shed 0 bases, with 13 bases lying between them. CDR3 in DNA: TGTGCCAGCAGCTTAATCCAGGGAAGGTACCAAGAGACCCAGTACTTC. As protein: CASSLIQGRYQETQYF.

The V and J genes are TRBV5-4 and TRBJ1-3, with TRBD1 identical over 10 bases. V shed 5 bases and J 4 bases; nucleotides not matched to a gene: 9. CDR1 and CDR2 from the germline V gene are SGHNT and YYREEE (reference sequence). The CDR3 covers 16 residues. CDR3 amino acids: CASRPGTGDYGNTIYF. The CDR3, as DNA: TGTGCCAGCAGACCAGGGACAGGGGATTACGGAAACACCATATATTTT.

The chain recombines TRBV6-4 with TRBJ2-2; 8 nucleotides match TRBD1. With V trimmed by 6 bases and J by 7 bases, 4 bases remained unmatched. The germline V gene encodes CDR1 MRHNA and CDR2 SNTAGT. This CDR3 has 13 residues. The CDR3, as DNA: TGTGCCAGCAGACAGGGGGAAAACGGGGAGCTGTTTTTT. It encodes CASRQGENGELFF.

This clone has a single count. This chain joins TRBV9 and TRBJ2-2; perhaps TRBD2 as D (5 bases). Germline loops: CDR1 SGDLS, CDR2 YYNGEE. Trimming pared 2 bases from V and 4 bases from J, leaving 12 bases between. CDR3 size: 15 residues. CDR3 sequence reads: CASSVFWESTGELFF. CDR3 nucleotide sequence: TGTGCCAGCAGCGTCTTCTGGGAGTCCACCGGGGAGCTGTTTTTT.

The rearrangement links TRBV7-9 to TRBJ1-2, with D maybe TRBD1 (5 bases). Trimming took off 3 bases at V and 7 bases at J, with 12 bases between the two ends. CDR1 is SEHNR, CDR2 FQNEAQ, per germline (reference sequence). The CDR3 sequence is 13 residues long. The DNA for the CDR3 is TGTGCCAGCAGCTTGCAGGGTTGGAGTGGCTACACCTTC. It yields the protein CASSLQGWSGYTF. Based on the CDR3 plus reference TRBV7-9 and TRBJ1-2, the full variable domain is DTGVSQNPRHKITKRGQNVTFRCDPISEHNRLYWYRQTLGQGPEFLTYFQNEAQLEKSRLLSDRFSAERPKGSFSTLEIQRTEQGDSAMYLCASSLQGWSGYTFGSGTRLTVV.

The chain combines TRBV30 with TRBJ2-7; D not resolved. Germline V CDR1 and CDR2: GTSNPN, SVGIG (reference sequence). V was trimmed by 0 bases and J by 7 bases, leaving 7 bases between them. This CDR3 is 11 amino acids long. The CDR3 spells CAWSVLEEQYF. The CDR3 DNA reads TGTGCCTGGAGTGTACTGGAGGAGCAGTACTTC.

J is TRBJ1-4 and V is TRBV5-1; D remains unclear. Trimming took 1 base from V and 5 from J, leaving 9 bases between them. The CDR3 has 14 residues. In germline, CDR1 is SGHRS, CDR2 YFSETQ. The CDR3 spells CASSLTGSNEKLFF. Here the CDR3 DNA reads TGCGCCAGCAGCTTGACCGGGTCCAATGAAAAACTGTTTTTT.

The V and J genes are TRBV4-1 and TRBJ1-6; D possibly corresponds to TRBD1 (5 bases). The CDR3 loop spans 15 amino acids. V shed 0 bases and J shed 10 bases, with 13 bases lying between them. CDR1 MGHRA and CDR2 YSYEKL come from the germline V gene. The chain's CDR3 is CASSQEGGAWSPLHF. CDR3 in DNA: TGCGCCAGCAGCCAAGAAGGAGGGGCTTGGTCACCCCTCCACTTT.

This clone was found once. The chain couples TRBV15 to TRBJ2-2; 10 nucleotides match TRBD1. Germline-derived CDR1 and CDR2 are LNHNV and YYDKDF (reference sequence). CDR3 length equals 15 residues. Unmatched junction bases numbered 6, after V lost 5 bases and J lost 6 bases. The CDR3: CATSWGQGSAGELFF. DNA for the CDR3: TGTGCCACCAGCTGGGGACAGGGGAGCGCCGGGGAGCTGTTTTTT.

This chain connects TRBV11-2 to TRBJ2-2, with 7 bases matching TRBD1. Germline assignment: CDR1 SGHAT and CDR2 FQNNGV. The CDR3 length is 14 residues. J was trimmed by 6 bases and V by 5 bases; bases with no gene match: 6. The CDR3 sequence is CASSRDSLAGELFF. CDR3 DNA sequence: TGTGCCAGCAGCCGGGACAGCCTCGCCGGGGAGCTGTTTTTT.

This rearrangement joins TRBV28 to TRBJ2-1, with TRBD2 identical over 16 bases. CDR3 length: 19 amino acids. Germline V gene lookup returns CDR1 MDHEN and CDR2 SYDVKM. V shed 4 bases and J 8 bases; nucleotides not matched to a gene: 14. The CDR3 spells CASSSRPGLAGGRSDEQFF. CDR3 bases: TGTGCCAGCAGTTCACGCCCGGGACTAGCGGGGGGGAGGTCAGATGAGCAGTTCTTC.

This clone was observed a handful of times. The gene calls are TRBV25-1 and TRBJ2-7; a possible D gene is TRBD2 (5 bases). This CDR3 is 16 amino acids long. CDR1 and CDR2 (germline): MGHDK, SYGVNS. V dropped 10 bases and J dropped 0 bases, with 22 bases sitting between them. CDR3 coding DNA: TGTGCCACCTCAGTAACCTGGACTGCCGCCTCCTACGAGCAGTACTTC. This gives the protein CATSVTWTAASYEQYF.

The table lists this clone with a few counts. The chain is built from TRBV5-4 and TRBJ2-7; 13 positions agree with TRBD2. Looked up from germline, CDR1 is SGHNT and CDR2 is YYREEE (reference sequence). The CDR3 has 16 residues. Trimming cost V 2 bases and J 3 bases; bases outside gene matches: 5. CDR3 amino acids: CASSLPGTSGIYEQYF. The CDR3 region has the DNA TGTGCCAGCAGCTTACCCGGGACTAGCGGGATCTACGAGCAGTACTTC.

V is TRBV27 and J is TRBJ2-1; 9 nucleotides align to TRBD2. This CDR3 spans 17 amino acids. Trimming cost V 4 bases and J 2 bases; bases outside gene matches: 9. From germline, CDR1 is MNHEY and CDR2 SMNVEV (reference sequence). The CDR3: CASSSLGERGAYNEQFF. DNA for the CDR3: TGTGCCAGCAGTTCCCTCGGTGAGCGGGGGGCCTACAATGAGCAGTTCTTC.

The J gene is TRBJ1-4, the V gene TRBV28, with 8 positions matching TRBD1. Germline V gene lookup returns CDR1 MDHEN and CDR2 SYDVKM. Unmatched junction bases numbered 9, after V lost 6 bases and J lost 6 bases. This CDR3 spans 15 amino acids. As DNA, the CDR3 is TGTGCCAGCAGCCTCAACAGGGGGGTTTATGAAAAACTGTTTTTT. Protein sequence: CASSLNRGVYEKLFF. Using reference TRBV28 and TRBJ1-4 for the parts outside the CDR3, the full variable domain is DVKVTQSSRYLVKRTGEKVFLECVQDMDHENMFWYRQDPGLGLRLIYFSYDVKMKEKGDIPEGYSVSREKKERFSLILESASTNQTSMYLCASSLNRGVYEKLFFGSGTQLSVL.

V and J are TRBV4-1 and TRBJ2-3, with 7 bases fitting TRBD1. Germline V lookup: CDR1 MGHRA, CDR2 YSYEKL. The CDR3 runs 15 residues. The V and J ends lost 0 bases and 5 bases, in that order; junction bases with no gene match: 5. The CDR3 is CASSQDRGKGDTQYF. The CDR3 DNA reads TGCGCCAGCAGCCAAGACAGGGGGAAGGGAGATACGCAGTATTTT.

The gene calls are TRBV5-1 and TRBJ1-4; 9 bases line up with TRBD1. Germline lookup yields CDR1 SGHRS and CDR2 YFSETQ. This CDR3 has 16 residues. J was trimmed by 8 bases and V by 4 bases; bases with no gene match: 12. The CDR3: CASSRGQGRTEEKLFF. DNA of the CDR3: TGCGCCAGCAGCCGGGGACAGGGAAGGACGGAGGAAAAACTGTTTTTT.

The chain couples TRBV4-2 to TRBJ2-7; 9 bases are shared with TRBD2. This CDR3 spans 14 amino acids. Germline CDR1 reads LGHNA; CDR2 reads YNFKEQ. V gave up 6 bases and J gave up 1 base; unmatched junction bases: 4. The CDR3 bases are TGTGCCAGCAGTGCGGGGGGGCCGTCCTACGAGCAGTACTTC. This codes for CASSAGGPSYEQYF.

The chain combines TRBV7-9 with TRBJ2-5; D remains ambiguous. Germline CDR1 reads SEHNR; CDR2 reads FQNEAQ (reference sequence). Deletions cut 2 bases from V and 0 bases from J, with 16 bases between. The CDR3 has 17 residues. This chain's CDR3 is CASSLILTETYQETQYF. The CDR3 bases are TGTGCCAGCAGCTTAATCCTAACAGAAACTTACCAAGAGACCCAGTACTTC.

The V call is TRBV9, the J call TRBJ2-3; D is perhaps TRBD2 (6 bases). Trimming stripped 0 bases from V and 1 base from J, with 12 bases between. Germline values: CDR1 SGDLS, CDR2 YYNGEE. This CDR3 region has 16 residues. The CDR3 DNA reads as TGTGCCAGCAGCGTAGCCCATCCGGGGGGCACAGATACGCAGTATTTT. Protein: CASSVAHPGGTDTQYF. The variable domain in full, completed from reference TRBV9 and TRBJ2-3, reads DSGVTQTPKHLITATGQRVTLRCSPRSGDLSVYWYQQSLDQGLQFLIQYYNGEERAKGNILERFSAQQFPDLHSELNLSSLELGDSALYFCASSVAHPGGTDTQYFGPGTRLTVL.

The CDR3 protein is CASSPSGSTGQYF. The DNA for the CDR3 is TGTGCCAGCAGCCCCTCGGGTTCTACTGGGCAGTACTTC. The chain has TRBV7-8 and TRBJ2-7, with D unclear. Trimming left V 5 bases short and J 9 bases short, with 17 bases between. The CDR3 sequence is 13 residues long. The germline CDR1 and CDR2 sequences are SGHVS and FQNEAQ.

The DNA of the CDR3 is TGTGCCAGCAGTTCCGCGGCCGTCGAATCTGGCTACACCTTC. Encoded protein: CASSSAAVESGYTF. This chain uses TRBV6-5 with TRBJ1-2, with D unclear. The CDR3 totals 14 residues. From germline, CDR1 is MNHEY and CDR2 SVGAGI. Trimming shortened V by 4 bases and J by 7 bases, and 16 bases separated the two germline ends.

This clone appeared a few times. This chain uses TRBV7-9 with TRBJ2-7, with 7 nucleotides matching TRBD1. The J segment lost 0 bases and the V segment lost 5 bases, leaving 4 bases of the junction unmatched. The CDR3 consists of 14 residues. Germline V lookup: CDR1 SEHNR, CDR2 FQNEAQ (reference sequence). The CDR3 sequence: CASSGGQSSYEQYF. In nucleotides, the CDR3 is TGTGCCAGCAGCGGGGGACAGAGCTCCTACGAGCAGTACTTC.

The chain uses TRBV19 and TRBJ2-1; 11 nucleotides agree with TRBD1. J gave up 8 bases and V 10 bases, and 4 bases lay outside the gene matches. The CDR3 runs to 12 residues. In germline, CDR1 is LNHDA, CDR2 SQIVND (reference sequence). Written as DNA, the CDR3 is TGTGCCACCGGACAGGGGGCCTATGAGCAGTTCTTC. Encoded protein: CATGQGAYEQFF.

The chain couples TRBV29-1 to TRBJ1-4; tentative D call: TRBD1 (6 bases). The ends were cut back, 1 base at V and 5 bases at J, with 11 bases in the middle. The CDR3 loop spans 14 amino acids. CDR1 is SQVTM and CDR2 is ANQGSEA in the germline V gene. CDR3 DNA sequence: TGCAGCGTTGAAGGGACAGAGTCAAATGAAAAACTGTTTTTT. Translated, it gives CSVEGTESNEKLFF.